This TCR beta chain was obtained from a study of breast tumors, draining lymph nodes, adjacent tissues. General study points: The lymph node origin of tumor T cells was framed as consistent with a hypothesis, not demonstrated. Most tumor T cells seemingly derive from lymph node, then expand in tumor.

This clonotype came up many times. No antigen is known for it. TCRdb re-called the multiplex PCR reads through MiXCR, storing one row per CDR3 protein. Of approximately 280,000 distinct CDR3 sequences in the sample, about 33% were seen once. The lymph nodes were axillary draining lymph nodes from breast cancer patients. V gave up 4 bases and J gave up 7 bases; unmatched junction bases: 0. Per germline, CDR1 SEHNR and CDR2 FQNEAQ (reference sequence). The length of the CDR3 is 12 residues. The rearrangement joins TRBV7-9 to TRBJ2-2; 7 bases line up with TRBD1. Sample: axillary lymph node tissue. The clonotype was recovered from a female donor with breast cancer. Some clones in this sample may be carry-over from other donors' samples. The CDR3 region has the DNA TGTGCCAGCAGCTGGACAGGCGGGGAGCTGTTTTTT. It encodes CASSWTGGELFF. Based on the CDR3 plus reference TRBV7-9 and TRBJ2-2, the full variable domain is DTGVSQNPRHKITKRGQNVTFRCDPISEHNRLYWYRQTLGQGPEFLTYFQNEAQLEKSRLLSDRFSAERPKGSFSTLEIQRTEQGDSAMYLCASSWTGGELFFGEGSRLTVL.